This T cell receptor beta chain derives from a study of cytomegalovirus exposure and HLA in healthy donors. Whole-study results and caveats: The authors later linked a missense DCLRE1C variant to TCR beta V- and J-gene trimming. Most subjects had HLA-A and HLA-B alleles reportedly predicted accurately by TCR beta sequences.

Worth noting for this clone: The antigen remains unidentified.

The PCR was carried out with 60 Vbeta primers and 13 Jbeta primers. Repertoires were generated with immunoSEQ multiplex PCR, while TCRdb's copy carries only in-frame clones and drops some. The table has 160,000 or so clones, about 80% seen once. The sequenced material came from PBMCs. The origin of this receptor is a woman between 50 and 59 years old in good health and CMV-seronegative.

CDR3 in amino acids: CASRRGQDWTEAFF. The CDR3 DNA reads as TGTGCCAGCAGGCGCGGACAGGATTGGACTGAAGCTTTCTTT. This chain connects TRBV28 to TRBJ1-1, with TRBD1 identical over 7 bases. Germline CDR1 and CDR2: MDHEN and SYDVKM. The J segment lost 5 bases and the V segment lost 6 bases, leaving 9 bases of the junction unmatched. There are 14 residues in the CDR3. The full variable domain, in which reference TRBV28 and TRBJ1-1 provide the parts outside the CDR3, is DVKVTQSSRYLVKRTGEKVFLECVQDMDHENMFWYRQDPGLGLRLIYFSYDVKMKEKGDIPEGYSVSREKKERFSLILESASTNQTSMYLCASRRGQDWTEAFFGQGTRLTVV.